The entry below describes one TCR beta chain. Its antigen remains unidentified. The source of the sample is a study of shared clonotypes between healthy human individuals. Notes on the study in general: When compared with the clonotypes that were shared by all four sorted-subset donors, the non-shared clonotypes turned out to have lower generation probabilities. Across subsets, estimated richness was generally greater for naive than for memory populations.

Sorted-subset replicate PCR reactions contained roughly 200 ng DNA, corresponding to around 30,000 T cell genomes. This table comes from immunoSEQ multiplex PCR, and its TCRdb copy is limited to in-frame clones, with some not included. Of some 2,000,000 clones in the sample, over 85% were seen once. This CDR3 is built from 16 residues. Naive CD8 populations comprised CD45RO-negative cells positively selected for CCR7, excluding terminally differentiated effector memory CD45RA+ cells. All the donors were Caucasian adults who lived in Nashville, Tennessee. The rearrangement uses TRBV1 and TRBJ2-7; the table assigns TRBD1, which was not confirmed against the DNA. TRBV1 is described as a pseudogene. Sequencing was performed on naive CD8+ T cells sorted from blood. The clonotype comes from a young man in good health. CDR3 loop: CTSSPAPGQGSNEQYF. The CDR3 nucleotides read TGCACCAGCAGCCCCGCACCGGGACAGGGGTCCAACGAGCAGTACTTC.